Sequencing of this T cell receptor (beta chain) was carried out in a study of blood T cell repertoires in COVID-19. In the study overall: The samples span acute and convalescent COVID-19 from the United States, Italy and Spain.

The repertoire was sequenced with immunoSEQ multiplex PCR; TCRdb's copy has only in-frame clones and lacks some. Of fewer than 350,000 clones detected, 65% to 90% appear once; the ten largest clones hold roughly 7%. Deletions cut 0 bases from V and 7 bases from J, with 13 bases between. Germline V gene data show CDR1 as ENHRY and CDR2 as SYGVKD. The CDR3 has 14 amino acids. This chain connects TRBV10-3 to TRBJ2-7; D remains ambiguous. What was sequenced was peripheral blood. The origin of this receptor is a human donor in a cohort sampled during active COVID-19. CDR3 in amino acids: CAISESGKGAEQYF. DNA for the CDR3: TGTGCCATCAGTGAGTCGGGCAAAGGTGCGGAGCAGTACTTC.